This T cell receptor beta chain was identified during a study of blood T cell repertoires in COVID-19. Germline V gene data show CDR1 as LGHNA and CDR2 as YSLEER. The CDR3 covers 13 residues. V was shortened by 0 bases and J by 5 bases, with 7 bases between the two germline ends. TCRdb's table, derived via immunoSEQ multiplex PCR, lists solely in-frame clones and lacks some. This sample has about 140,000 clones, with more than 65% found just once. Material for sequencing was peripheral blood. The gene calls are TRBV4-3 and TRBJ1-1; tentative D call: TRBD1 (5 bases). This clonotype was sampled from a man older than 75 with acute or convalescent COVID-19. The CDR3 here is CASSQDHRTEAFF. For the CDR3, the DNA is TGCGCCAGCAGCCAAGATCACAGGACTGAAGCTTTCTTT.